One TCR beta chain is described in this entry. Antigen: not known. The record originates from a study of T-cell memory formation after mild COVID-19. The wider study: Most TCR clusters belonged to a single donor. Study results and caveats: Clones that contracted from day 15 to 85 were balanced CD4/CD8, while later expanders leaned CD4+. Within pre-infection memory, some responding clones were found, suggesting cross-reactive memory joined. CD4+ contracting clones were found mainly in CM and EM, and CD8+ ones in EMRA.

Germline lookup yields CDR1 MNHEY and CDR2 SMNVEV (reference sequence). This CDR3 spans 15 amino acids. V was cut by 7 bases and J by 1 base, with 14 bases left in between. TCRdb re-called the 5' RACE reads through MiXCR, storing one row per CDR3 protein. Of 250,000 to 400,000 distinct CDR3 sequences listed, more than 13% were seen once; the top ten hold around 20%. The sample taken for sequencing was PBMCs or a T cell subset sorted from them (not recorded which). The sequence came from a man aged 18 to 30 who had mild COVID-19 (a few samples of this study predate the infection). Cell type and time point are not known. J is TRBJ2-1 and V is TRBV27; the D gene is possibly TRBD1 (6 bases). This chain's CDR3 is CASMAGTNSYNEQFF. The CDR3 DNA follows: TGTGCCAGCATGGCCGGGACAAATTCCTACAATGAGCAGTTCTTC.